The clone carrying this TCR beta chain appeared a few times. No antigen is known for it. Looked up from germline, CDR1 is MNHNS and CDR2 is SASEGT. The CDR3 has 14 residues. The V and J ends lost 6 bases and 8 bases, in that order; junction bases with no gene match: 8. The sample belongs to a study of CD8+CD57+ T cells in acquired aplastic anemia. The TCR beta profiling, which covered VDJ combination and CDR3 sequence, was carried out using genomic DNA as the template. TCRdb re-derived calls from the reads in MiXCR, one entry per CDR3 protein. The table includes 150,000 to 200,000 distinct CDR3 sequences, under 55% detected once. Findings and caveats of the study: Twenty-nine CD8+ CDR3 sequences were shared between patients and controls.

The source is a human donor in good health. The chain joins TRBV6-1 to TRBJ1-4; 8 nucleotides line up with TRBD1. The specimen was sorted CD4+, CD8+, or CD8+CD57+ T cells (not recorded which) from PBMCs. Here the CDR3 reads CASRNRGTQEKLFF. CDR3 sequence (DNA): TGTGCCAGCAGAAACAGGGGGACGCAGGAAAAACTGTTTTTT.